This entry is about one T cell receptor (beta chain). Its cognate antigen is unknown. This entry belongs to a study of vaccination effects on CD4 cells after COVID-19. Study as a whole: Post-vaccine sampling occurred a median 72 days after the second dose. The study's findings and limits: Marked clonal contraction was seen late after vaccination (in both infection- and vaccine-induced clones).

This CDR3 has 16 residues. After removal of 4 bases from V and 4 bases from J, the junction contained 7 bases not matched to a gene. Germline V lookup: CDR1 SGHRS, CDR2 YFSETQ. Using viral peptide pools, the ViraFEST assay grew out antigen-specific CD4+ T cells prior to sequencing. It was after more than 8 days of culture that CD4+ T cells were isolated. Participants got two doses of BNT162b2 or mRNA-1273 vaccine. The assay was immunoSEQ multiplex PCR, and TCRdb's table has in-frame clones only and misses some. Among tens of thousands of clones listed, 80% to 85% were seen once. The V call is TRBV5-1, the J call TRBJ2-5; 13 bases fit TRBD2. Sample: CD4+ T cells from PBMCs cultured with HCoV-229E spike peptides, taken after COVID-19 vaccination. This clonotype was obtained from a human donor who received a COVID-19 vaccine. The chain's CDR3 is CASSGGLAGLVETQYF. DNA for the CDR3: TGCGCCAGCAGCGGGGGACTAGCGGGGTTGGTAGAGACCCAGTACTTC. The full variable domain, in which reference TRBV5-1 and TRBJ2-5 provide the parts outside the CDR3, is KAGVTQTPRYLIKTRGQQVTLSCSPISGHRSVSWYQQTPGQGLQFLFEYFSETQRNKGNFPGRFSGRQFSNSRSEMNVSTLELGDSALYLCASSGGLAGLVETQYFGPGTRLLVL.